This TCR beta chain was captured in a study of shared clonotypes between healthy human individuals. Study-wide results and caveats: Larger richness was generally estimated for naive than memory subsets. A limitation of the genetic and exposure-history diversity represented arose from few donors. Clonotypes shared by all four donors outscored non-shared clonotypes in generation probability.

The CDR3 is 17 amino acids. CDR1 and CDR2 from the germline V gene are SGHNT and YYREEE (reference sequence). Trimming shortened V by 0 bases and J by 3 bases, and 15 bases separated the two germline ends. Over several immunoSEQ plates, each subset's genomic DNA was distributed in even portions. Sequencing used immunoSEQ multiplex PCR; TCRdb keeps in-frame clones, though not all of them. The sample lists roughly 700,000 clones; 74% were seen once. Notes on this clone: Its antigen remains unidentified.

This sequence joins TRBV5-4 and TRBJ2-2, with a weak D call TRBD2 (5 bases). The TCR was taken from a woman in her 30s in good health. Sequenced sample: memory CD4+ T cells sorted from blood. Subset specified: CD45RA-negative fraction. Here the CDR3 reads CASSLVFFREDTGELFF. The CDR3 coding sequence is TGTGCCAGCAGCTTGGTTTTTTTCCGGGAAGACACCGGGGAGCTGTTTTTT. The entire variable domain, with the rest obtained from reference TRBV5-4 and TRBJ2-2, is as follows: ETGVTQSPTHLIKTRGQQVTLRCSSQSGHNTVSWYQQALGQGPQFIFQYYREEENGRGNFPPRFSGLQFPNYSSELNVNALELDDSALYLCASSLVFFREDTGELFFGEGSRLTVL.